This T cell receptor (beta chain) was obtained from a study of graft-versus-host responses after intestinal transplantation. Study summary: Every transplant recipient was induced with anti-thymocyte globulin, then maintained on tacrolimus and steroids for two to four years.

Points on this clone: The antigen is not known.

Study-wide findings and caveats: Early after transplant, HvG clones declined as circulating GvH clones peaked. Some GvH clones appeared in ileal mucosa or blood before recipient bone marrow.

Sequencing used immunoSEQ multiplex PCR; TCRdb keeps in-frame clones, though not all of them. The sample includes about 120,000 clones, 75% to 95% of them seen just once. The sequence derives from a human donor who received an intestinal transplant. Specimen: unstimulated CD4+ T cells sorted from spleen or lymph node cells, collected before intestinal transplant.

The CDR3: CASGSSTGNYGYTF. CDR3 in DNA: TGTGCTAGTGGTTCGTCTACAGGGAACTATGGCTACACCTTC. The rearrangement links TRBV12-5 to TRBJ1-2; maybe TRBD1 (6 bases). Germline CDR1 LGHNT, CDR2 FRNRAP. Trimming took off 4 bases at V and 2 bases at J, with 11 bases between the two ends. CDR3 length equals 14 residues.